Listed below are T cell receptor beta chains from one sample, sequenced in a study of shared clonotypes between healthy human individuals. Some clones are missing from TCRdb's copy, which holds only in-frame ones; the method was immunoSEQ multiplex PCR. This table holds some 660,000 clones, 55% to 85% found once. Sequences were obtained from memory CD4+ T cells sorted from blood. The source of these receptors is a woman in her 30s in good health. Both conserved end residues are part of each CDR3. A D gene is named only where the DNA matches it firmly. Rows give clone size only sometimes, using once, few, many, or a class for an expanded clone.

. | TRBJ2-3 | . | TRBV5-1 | TGCGCCAGCAGCGGGCAGGATCCAGCCACATCAGATACGCAGTATTTT | CASSGQDPATSDTQYF
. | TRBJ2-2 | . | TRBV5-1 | TGCGCCAGCAAGACTATCAGTCAGAACACCGGGGAGCTGTTTTTT | CASKTISQNTGELFF
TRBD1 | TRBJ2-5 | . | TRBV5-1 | TGCGCCAGCAGCTTGGGGGACAGGGAGGACTTGGAGACCCAGTACTTC | CASSLGDREDLETQYF
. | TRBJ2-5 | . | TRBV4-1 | TGCGCCAGCAGCCATGTAGGACAGCCCCAAGAGACCCAGTACTTC | CASSHVGQPQETQYF
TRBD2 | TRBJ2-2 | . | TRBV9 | TGTGCCAGCAGCGTAGGCGGGAGGTCCGGGGAGCTGTTTTTT | CASSVGGRSGELFF
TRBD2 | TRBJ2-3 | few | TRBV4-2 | TGTGCCAGCAGCCAAGATAGCGGGAGGGCCGGCACAGATACGCAGTATTTT | CASSQDSGRAGTDTQYF
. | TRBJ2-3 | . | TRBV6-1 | TGTGCCAGCACAAGTTGGGGGGCTCGGGATACGCAGTATTTT | CASTSWGARDTQYF
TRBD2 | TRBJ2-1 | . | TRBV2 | TGTGCCAGCACTAGCGGGAGGGCTCACAATGAGCAGTTCTTC | CASTSGRAHNEQFF
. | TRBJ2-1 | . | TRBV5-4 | TGTGCCAGCAGCTTGGGCGGGGCTAGTTCAGGTGGCTCCTACAATGAGCAGTTCTTC | CASSLGGASSGGSYNEQFF
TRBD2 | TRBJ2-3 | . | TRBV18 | TGTGCCAGCTCACCGACCGGGACTAGCGGGGGCATCGGCACAGATACGCAGTATTTT | CASSPTGTSGGIGTDTQYF
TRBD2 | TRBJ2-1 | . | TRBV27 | TGTGCCAGCAGAACCAGACTAGCGGGAGTGTCGGGAGAGCAGTTCTTC | CASRTRLAGVSGEQFF
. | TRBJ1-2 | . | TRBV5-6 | TGTGCCAGCAGCTTGGCCGGGGCAGGCCGTCGGGCTAACTATGGCTACACCTTC | CASSLAGAGRRANYGYTF
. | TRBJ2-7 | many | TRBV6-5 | TGTGCCAGCAGTCCCGGGGTAGCGGCAGTCAACGAGCAGTACTTC | CASSPGVAAVNEQYF
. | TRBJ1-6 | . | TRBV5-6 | TGTGCCAGCAGCTCCGGGACCACCTACCAATCACCCCTCCACTTT | CASSSGTTYQSPLHF
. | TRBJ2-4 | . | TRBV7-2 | TGTGCCAGCAGCTTAGCGGGGAAAAACATTCAGTACTTC | CASSLAGKNIQYF
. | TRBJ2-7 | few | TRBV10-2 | TGCGCCAGCAGTGTCAACTCAGCCTACGAGCAGTACTTC | CASSVNSAYEQYF
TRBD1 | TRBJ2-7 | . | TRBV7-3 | TGTGCCAGCAGCTCTGAAGGGACAGGGGACTACGAGCAGTACTTC | CASSSEGTGDYEQYF
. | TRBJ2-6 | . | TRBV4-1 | TGCGCCAGCAGCCGGGTTGGGGCTGGGGCCAACGTCCTGACTTTC | CASSRVGAGANVLTF
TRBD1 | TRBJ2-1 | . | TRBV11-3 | TGTGCCAGCAGCCAGGGACAGGGCAATGAGCAGTTCTTC | CASSQGQGNEQFF
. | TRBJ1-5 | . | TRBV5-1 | TGCGCCAGCAGCTTGGCCGGGGGAAGAGGACAGCCCCAGCATTTT | CASSLAGGRGQPQHF
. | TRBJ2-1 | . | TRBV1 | TGCACCAGCAGCCAAGGAATCCACACGGCCCGCAATGAGCAGTTCTTC | CTSSQGIHTARNEQFF
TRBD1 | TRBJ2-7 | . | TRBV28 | TGTGCCAGCAGTCAGGGACAGGGGAGGGACGAGCAGTACTTC | CASSQGQGRDEQYF
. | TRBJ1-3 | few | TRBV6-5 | TGTGCCAGCAGTTCGGCTTTTTTTGGAAACACCATATATTTT | CASSSAFFGNTIYF
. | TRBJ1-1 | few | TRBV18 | TGTGCCAGCTCAGCAGAGAACATGAACACTGAAGCTTTCTTT | CASSAENMNTEAFF
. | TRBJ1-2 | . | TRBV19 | TGTGCCAGTAGTATTGAGGACCATGGCTACACCTTC | CASSIEDHGYTF
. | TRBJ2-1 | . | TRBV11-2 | TGTGCCAGCAGCTTATTCCGGGCAGGGGACAATGAGCAGTTCTTC | CASSLFRAGDNEQFF
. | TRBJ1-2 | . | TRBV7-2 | TGTGCCAGCAGCGAACAGGGTGTTAGCTATGGCTACACCTTC | CASSEQGVSYGYTF
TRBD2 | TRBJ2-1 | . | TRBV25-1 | TGTGCCAGCAGCGTAGCGGGAGCCCATGAGCAGTTCTTC | CASSVAGAHEQFF
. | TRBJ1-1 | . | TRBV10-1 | TGCGCCAGCAGTGAGAGTACCGGGACCCCCTCTGGAGCTTTCTTT | CASSESTGTPSGAFF
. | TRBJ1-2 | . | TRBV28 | TGTGCCAGCACCAGCCGCCCGGCAGGGTACTATGGCTACACCTTC | CASTSRPAGYYGYTF
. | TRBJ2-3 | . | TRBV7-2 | TGTGCCAGCAGCTTAGGACAGATCACAGATACGCAGTATTTT | CASSLGQITDTQYF
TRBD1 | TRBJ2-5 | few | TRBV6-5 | TGTGCCAGCAGAATTGGGACAGCCCAAGAGACCCAGTACTTC | CASRIGTAQETQYF
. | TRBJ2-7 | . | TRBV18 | TGTGCCAGCTCACCAACAAGAAACTACGAGCAGTACTTC | CASSPTRNYEQYF
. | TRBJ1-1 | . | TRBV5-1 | TGCGCCAGCAGCTTGGTAGGGGGAGACACTGAAGCTTTCTTT | CASSLVGGDTEAFF
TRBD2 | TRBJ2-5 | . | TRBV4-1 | TGCGCCAGCACCCCAATAGCGGGGACCCAAGAGACCCAGTACTTC | CASTPIAGTQETQYF
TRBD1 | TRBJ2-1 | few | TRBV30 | TGTGCCTGGACTGCTCGGGACAGAGATTTGAATGAGCAGTTCTTC | CAWTARDRDLNEQFF
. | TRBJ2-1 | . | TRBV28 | TGTGCCAGCAGTAGGTGGGAAAATGAGCAGTTCTTC | CASSRWENEQFF
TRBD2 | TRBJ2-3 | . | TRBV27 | TGTGCCAGCAGGAAACTAGCGCCCTACACAGATACGCAGTATTTT | CASRKLAPYTDTQYF
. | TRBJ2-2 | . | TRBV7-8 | TGTGCCAGCAGCTTGGGGCAGGGGATTACCGGGGAGCTGTTTTTT | CASSLGQGITGELFF
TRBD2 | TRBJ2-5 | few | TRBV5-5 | TGTGCCAGCAGCTTGTTCCAAAGCGGGAGGGCCGGGGAGACCCAGTACTTC | CASSLFQSGRAGETQYF
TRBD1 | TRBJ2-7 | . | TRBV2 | TGTGCCAGCAGTCGGACAGGGGGCTCTCCCGAGCAGTACTTC | CASSRTGGSPEQYF